This T cell receptor (beta chain) comes out of a study of blood T cells in healthy people across ages. Broader study findings: Comparison with aged donors showed that long-lived donors had more naive CD4+ cells and higher diversity.

The trim removed 7 bases at V and 3 bases at J, leaving 10 bases unmatched. The CDR3 spans 16 residues. The germline V gene encodes CDR1 SGDLS and CDR2 YYNGEE. The authors ran a second PCR of roughly 7 to 11 cycles using a sample-barcoded 5' primer and a J-beta primer mix. TCRdb called the 5' RACE reads again in MiXCR, with one record for every CDR3 protein. The table lists fewer than 600,000 distinct CDR3 sequences, about 28% of them singletons. This clonotype was seen more than once but under ten times. Its antigen is currently unknown. Total RNA, at least 6 micrograms per sample, was extracted from PBMCs. The sample also formed part of further work on T cells of mothers and their children. This second study says: Slightly higher, non-significant overlap characterized related mother-child pairs relative to unrelated pairs.

The receptor's source is a boy younger than 10 in good health. Sequencing was performed on blood. The chain is built from TRBV9 and TRBJ2-1, with TRBD2 matching 10 bases. Here the CDR3 DNA reads TGTGCCAGCTCGGGGGTAGCGGGAGGTATCTACAATGAGCAGTTCTTC. Translated, it gives CASSGVAGGIYNEQFF.